Sequencing of this T cell receptor beta chain was carried out in a study of blood T cells in healthy people across ages. A second PCR of about 7 to 11 cycles used a sample-barcoded 5' primer and a J-beta primer mix. TCRdb reprocessed the 5' RACE reads via MiXCR and lists one record per CDR3 protein. The data hold 800,000 or so distinct CDR3 sequences, with 25% observed a single time. Germline V gene data show CDR1 as SNHLY and CDR2 as FYNNEI. With 9 bases clipped from V and 5 bases from J, the junction kept 5 bases outside the gene matches. This CDR3 region has 14 residues. This clonotype occurred once. The authors isolated at least 6.5 million PBMCs per sample. This sample also appeared in a second study, on T cells of mothers and their children.

The chain employs TRBV2 and TRBJ2-5; 14 bases are a match to TRBD2. Sequencing input: blood. This sequence originates from a boy between 10 and 17 years old in good health. Here the CDR3 reads CASGGLAGVETQYF. The CDR3 region has the DNA TGTGCCAGTGGGGGACTAGCGGGGGTCGAGACCCAGTACTTC.